Listed here are 8 T cell receptor beta chains from one sample, sequenced in a study of blood T cell repertoires in COVID-19. Sequenced by immunoSEQ multiplex PCR; TCRdb stores in-frame clones only, minus some. The sample carries about 120,000 clones, about nine tenths recorded once. Source material: peripheral blood. The source is a human donor with active COVID-19. The donor label of this sample is uncertain.

The V call is TRBV6-2 or TRBV6-3, the J call TRBJ2-5; D might be TRBD2 (6 bases). Germline CDR1 is MNHEY and CDR2 is SVGEGT. V was trimmed by 2 bases and J by 2 bases, leaving 15 bases between them. CDR3 length: 16 amino acids. The CDR3 DNA reads TGTGCCAGCAGTTACGGCCTAGCGAGGGTTCAAGAGACCCAGTACTTC. Translation: CASSYGLARVQETQYF.

This sequence joins TRBV14 and TRBJ2-1; 7 nucleotides agree with TRBD1. The CDR3 runs 20 residues. The junction had 17 bases not matched to a gene; V was cut back by 0 bases and J by 3 bases. Germline CDR1 SGHDN, CDR2 FVKESK. The CDR3 region has the DNA TGTGCCAGCAGCCAAGACCCCGGGACAGAGCGAGCCAGTTTCTACAATGAGCAGTTCTTC. This encodes CASSQDPGTERASFYNEQFF.

This CDR3 is CASSQTQSGFNGYTF. The CDR3 coding sequence is TGCGCCAGCAGCCAAACCCAGTCAGGTTTTAATGGCTACACCTTC. The chain uses TRBV4-3 and TRBJ1-2; no definite D call. Germline-derived CDR1 and CDR2 are LGHNA and YSLEER. The CDR3 runs to 15 residues. The V gene lost 2 bases and the J gene lost 6 bases, with 16 bases spanning the gap.

The chain recombines TRBV4-3 with TRBJ2-7; D not certain. The germline V and J ends were trimmed by 1 base and 6 bases, with 10 bases remaining between them. Looked up from germline, CDR1 is LGHNA and CDR2 is YSLEER. The CDR3 extends over 13 amino acids. The DNA for the CDR3 is TGCGCCAGCAGCCAAGTTGGCGGCGCCGAGCAGTACTTC. Its translation is CASSQVGGAEQYF.

The V gene is TRBV5-6, the J gene TRBJ1-2; 7 bases are shared with TRBD1. The ends lost 2 bases at V and 2 bases at J; junction bases unmatched: 12. The CDR3 is made up of 17 amino acids. The germline V gene encodes CDR1 SGHDT and CDR2 YYEEEE. CDR3 residues: CASSLLRQGRGNYGYTF. For the CDR3, the DNA is TGTGCCAGCAGCTTACTCAGACAGGGCCGAGGAAACTATGGCTACACCTTC.

The chain links TRBV5-6 to TRBJ2-7; 11 positions match TRBD2. CDR3 length: 14 residues. Germline CDR1 SGHDT, CDR2 YYEEEE. V lost 4 bases, J lost 4 bases, and 4 bases stayed unmatched. The chain's CDR3 is CASSKGLAAYEQYF. CDR3 nucleotide sequence: TGTGCCAGCAGCAAGGGACTAGCGGCATACGAGCAGTACTTC.

This chain connects TRBV30 to TRBJ2-7; a possible D gene is TRBD2 (5 bases). V lost 2 bases and J 3 bases, leaving 17 bases between the germline ends. CDR1 and CDR2 (germline): GTSNPN, SVGIG (reference sequence). The CDR3 extends over 15 amino acids. The CDR3 loop is CAWSRGFDRYYEQYF. CDR3 in DNA: TGTGCCTGGAGTAGAGGGTTTGACCGTTACTACGAGCAGTACTTC.

A single count supports this clone. The V gene is TRBV2, the J gene TRBJ1-4; D might be TRBD1 (5 bases). Germline CDR1 reads SNHLY; CDR2 reads FYNNEI. The CDR3 consists of 13 residues. The ends were cut back, 8 bases at V and 7 bases at J, with 14 bases in the middle. CDR3 sequence (DNA): TGTGCCAGCTTGCGGCAGGGAATTGAAAAACTGTTTTTT. It yields the protein CASLRQGIEKLFF.